This is a list of T cell receptor beta chains from one sample in a study of T cells in Graves' hyperthyroidism and ophthalmopathy. TCRdb recomputed calls from the multiplex PCR reads with MiXCR, one row per CDR3 protein. Here the sample spans about 600,000 distinct CDR3 sequences, around 16% being singletons. Material: blood. The receptors shown here come from a woman in her thirties or forties with Graves' ophthalmopathy. CDR3s include the opening cysteine and the closing phenylalanine or tryptophan. A D gene is named only where the DNA matches it firmly. A clone size is listed for some rows: how often the clone was seen (once, few, many), or a class if it is expanded.

cdr3_nt: TGTGCCAGTAGTCCGGACAGGGTCAAGCGGCTGAACACTGAAGCTTTCTTT; cdr3_aa: CASSPDRVKRLNTEAFF; j_call: TRBJ1-1; v_call: TRBV19; d_call: TRBD1; clone_size: many
cdr3_nt: TGTGCCAGCTCACCCGGGACAGGGGACCGGGAGCAGTTCTTC; cdr3_aa: CASSPGTGDREQFF; j_call: TRBJ2-1; v_call: TRBV18; d_call: TRBD1; clone_size: many
cdr3_nt: TGTGCCATCAGTCCTACCCAGGGACTGTCGAACACCGGGGAGCTGTTTTTT; cdr3_aa: CAISPTQGLSNTGELFF; j_call: TRBJ2-2; v_call: TRBV10-3; d_call: .; clone_size: .
cdr3_nt: TGTGCCAGCTGCTCGGGGGCCTACAATGAGCAGTTCTTC; cdr3_aa: CASCSGAYNEQFF; j_call: TRBJ2-1; v_call: TRBV2; d_call: .; clone_size: few
cdr3_nt: TGTGCCAGCAGCCAAGGGGACAGGGGTAATTCACCCCTCCACTTT; cdr3_aa: CASSQGDRGNSPLHF; j_call: TRBJ1-6; v_call: TRBV3-1; d_call: TRBD1; clone_size: .
cdr3_nt: TGTGCCACCAGCAGACGAGTGGACAGCGGAAGCACCATATATTTT; cdr3_aa: CATSRRVDSGSTIYF; j_call: TRBJ1-3; v_call: TRBV15; d_call: .; clone_size: .
cdr3_nt: TGTGCCAGCAGAACAAACGTTGGACAGGGGTACGAGCAGTACTTC; cdr3_aa: CASRTNVGQGYEQYF; j_call: TRBJ2-7; v_call: TRBV12-3/TRBV12-4; d_call: TRBD1; clone_size: .
cdr3_nt: TGTGCCAGCATACTCCCTGCTGGTGAAGCTTTCTTT; cdr3_aa: CASILPAGEAFF; j_call: TRBJ1-1; v_call: TRBV7-9; d_call: .; clone_size: .
cdr3_nt: TGTGCCAGCAGCACGGACAGGGGGGCCTACGAGCAGTACTTC; cdr3_aa: CASSTDRGAYEQYF; j_call: TRBJ2-7; v_call: TRBV6-1; d_call: TRBD1; clone_size: many
cdr3_nt: TGTGCCGGACGACGTACCACTTATGGCTACACCTTC; cdr3_aa: CAGRRTTYGYTF; j_call: TRBJ1-2; v_call: TRBV2; d_call: .; clone_size: few
cdr3_nt: TGTGCCAGCAGTATCATCGTAGCGGGGGGGCAAGAGACCCAGTACTTC; cdr3_aa: CASSIIVAGGQETQYF; j_call: TRBJ2-5; v_call: TRBV12-3/TRBV12-4; d_call: TRBD2; clone_size: .
cdr3_nt: TGTGCCAGCTCACCGGGACAGCGAGGCACCGGGGAGCTGTTTTTT; cdr3_aa: CASSPGQRGTGELFF; j_call: TRBJ2-2; v_call: TRBV18; d_call: TRBD1; clone_size: many
cdr3_nt: TGTACCAGCAGCCAAGATATAACTAGCGGTGACAATGAGCAGTTCTTC; cdr3_aa: CTSSQDITSGDNEQFF; j_call: TRBJ2-1; v_call: TRBV3-1; d_call: TRBD2; clone_size: .
cdr3_nt: TGCAGTGCATCCCAAGGACTAGCAGCTTACGAGCAGTACTTC; cdr3_aa: CSASQGLAAYEQYF; j_call: TRBJ2-7; v_call: TRBV20-1; d_call: TRBD2; clone_size: many
cdr3_nt: TGCAGTGCTAGAGCCGCAGTGACAGGGTACGAGCAGTACTTC; cdr3_aa: CSARAAVTGYEQYF; j_call: TRBJ2-7; v_call: TRBV20-1; d_call: TRBD1; clone_size: .
cdr3_nt: TGCGCCAGCGGCAAGGAAGGGAGAGGCACAGATACGCAGTATTTT; cdr3_aa: CASGKEGRGTDTQYF; j_call: TRBJ2-3; v_call: TRBV4-1; d_call: .; clone_size: few
cdr3_nt: TGTGCCTGGAGTGTAAAGGGTAGTACCGGGGAGCTGTTTTTT; cdr3_aa: CAWSVKGSTGELFF; j_call: TRBJ2-2; v_call: TRBV30; d_call: .; clone_size: .
cdr3_nt: TGTGCCTGGAGTGTATCTAGGACCCTCCAAGAGACCCAGTACTTC; cdr3_aa: CAWSVSRTLQETQYF; j_call: TRBJ2-5; v_call: TRBV30; d_call: .; clone_size: many
cdr3_nt: TGCAGTGCTAGAGATCAAACAGGACAGGCCGGGGAGCTGTTTTTT; cdr3_aa: CSARDQTGQAGELFF; j_call: TRBJ2-2; v_call: TRBV20-1; d_call: TRBD1; clone_size: .
cdr3_nt: TGCGCCAGCAGCCAACCGGACAGCGAGCAGTACTTC; cdr3_aa: CASSQPDSEQYF; j_call: TRBJ2-7; v_call: TRBV4-1; d_call: .; clone_size: few
cdr3_nt: TGCAGTGCTAGAGATAGGGGCGGGGGAACCTACAATGAGCAGTTCTTC; cdr3_aa: CSARDRGGGTYNEQFF; j_call: TRBJ2-1; v_call: TRBV20-1; d_call: TRBD2; clone_size: many
cdr3_nt: TGCGCCAGCAGCCAAGATAGCCATGGCTACACCTTC; cdr3_aa: CASSQDSHGYTF; j_call: TRBJ1-2; v_call: TRBV4-1; d_call: .; clone_size: few
cdr3_nt: TGTGCCAGCTCGAGACAGTCAGAGGGAACTGAAGCTTTCTTT; cdr3_aa: CASSRQSEGTEAFF; j_call: TRBJ1-1; v_call: TRBV7-8; d_call: .; clone_size: many
cdr3_nt: TGTGCCAGCGGGCGCACCAACTATGGCTACACCTTC; cdr3_aa: CASGRTNYGYTF; j_call: TRBJ1-2; v_call: TRBV3-1; d_call: .; clone_size: many
cdr3_nt: TGCAGTGCCGCCGGACTAAGCGGGGGGGGGGGTGAGCAGTTCTTC; cdr3_aa: CSAAGLSGGGGEQFF; j_call: TRBJ2-1; v_call: TRBV20-1; d_call: TRBD2; clone_size: few
cdr3_nt: TGTGCCAGCAGTGAGGGAAACTATGGCTACACCTTC; cdr3_aa: CASSEGNYGYTF; j_call: TRBJ1-2; v_call: TRBV2; d_call: .; clone_size: many
cdr3_nt: TGTGCCAGCAGCTCGCATGATGGACAGGGGGCGCGGTCACCCCTCCACTTT; cdr3_aa: CASSSHDGQGARSPLHF; j_call: TRBJ1-6; v_call: TRBV7-3; d_call: TRBD1; clone_size: .
cdr3_nt: TGTGCCAGCAGTGATACTAGCGGGGGATGGTCAGATACGCAGTATTTT; cdr3_aa: CASSDTSGGWSDTQYF; j_call: TRBJ2-3; v_call: TRBV6-1; d_call: TRBD2; clone_size: many
cdr3_nt: TGCAGTGCTAGAGGTGAGGGGGGAAAAGGGAGCACTGAAGCTTTCTTT; cdr3_aa: CSARGEGGKGSTEAFF; j_call: TRBJ1-1; v_call: TRBV20-1; d_call: .; clone_size: .